A selection of T cell receptor beta chains follows, all from one sample in a study of T cells in Graves' hyperthyroidism and ophthalmopathy. TCRdb itself ran the multiplex PCR reads through MiXCR, one entry per CDR3 protein. Of hundreds of thousands of distinct CDR3 sequences in the sample, roughly 19% were seen once. The sample was blood. These receptors originate from a man between 50 and 59 years old with Graves' ophthalmopathy. The CDR3 runs from the conserved cysteine through the conserved F or W. Each record gives: J gene, V gene, clone size, CDR3 length, D gene, CDR3 protein, CDR3 DNA. A D gene is named only where the DNA matches it firmly. A clone size is listed for some rows: how often the clone was seen (once, few, many), or a class if it is expanded.

TRBJ2-1 TRBV20-1 many 16 TRBD2 CSALLGGRGVYNEQFF TGCAGTGCTCTCCTCGGAGGGAGGGGCGTCTACAATGAGCAGTTCTTC
TRBJ2-1 TRBV10-3 NA 16 NA CAISEATGRSYNEQFF TGTGCCATCAGTGAGGCAACAGGGAGATCCTACAATGAGCAGTTCTTC
TRBJ2-5 TRBV7-2 many 14 NA CASSSGHFSETQYF TGTGCCAGCAGCTCAGGACATTTTTCGGAGACCCAGTACTTC
TRBJ2-5 TRBV11-2 many 16 TRBD2 CASSRRGSGSGETQYF TGTGCCAGCAGTCGGCGGGGTAGCGGGAGCGGAGAGACCCAGTACTTC
TRBJ2-5 TRBV4-1 NA 15 TRBD1 CASSQFPGTEEAQYF TGCGCCAGCAGCCAATTTCCCGGGACAGAGGAGGCCCAGTACTTC
TRBJ2-7 TRBV27 few 13 NA CASSLSYNYEQYF TGTGCCAGCAGTTTATCGTACAACTACGAGCAGTACTTC
TRBJ2-7 TRBV11-2 many 16 TRBD1 CASRTNHGTGSHEQYF TGTGCCAGCAGGACAAACCACGGGACAGGTTCTCACGAGCAGTACTTC
TRBJ2-5 TRBV28 few 15 TRBD2 CASSFSGLVQETQYF TGTGCCAGCAGTTTCTCGGGACTAGTTCAAGAGACCCAGTACTTC
TRBJ2-2 TRBV10-3 NA 15 NA CAISSGRLNTGELFF TGTGCCATCAGTTCAGGACGGTTGAACACCGGGGAGCTGTTTTTT
TRBJ1-2 TRBV27 few 14 TRBD1 CASSLRGGQGGYTF TGTGCCAGCAGTTTAAGGGGCGGACAGGGCGGCTACACCTTC
TRBJ2-5 TRBV14 NA 14 TRBD1 CASSDLTGALTQYF TGTGCCAGCAGCGACCTCACAGGGGCCCTCACCCAGTACTTC
TRBJ1-6 TRBV12-3/TRBV12-4 few 14 NA CASSLENNNSPLHF TGTGCCAGCAGTTTGGAGAATAATAATTCACCCCTCCACTTT
TRBJ2-7 TRBV28 few 15 NA CASSWGDTDSYEQYF TGTGCCAGCAGTTGGGGGGACACTGACTCCTACGAGCAGTACTTC
TRBJ2-3 TRBV28 many 16 NA CASSSGQGWRTDTQYF TGTGCCAGCAGTTCCGGCCAGGGGTGGCGAACAGATACGCAGTATTTT
TRBJ1-6 TRBV28 NA 13 NA CASSRDPNSPLHF TGTGCCAGCAGTAGGGATCCTAATTCACCCCTCCACTTT
TRBJ1-1 TRBV19 NA 16 NA CASSPPHAAGSTEAFF TGTGCCAGTAGTCCCCCACATGCGGCAGGCTCCACTGAAGCTTTCTTT
TRBJ1-1 TRBV5-1 many 15 NA CASSLETPPGTEAFF TGCGCCAGCAGCTTGGAGACTCCCCCAGGCACTGAAGCTTTCTTT
TRBJ1-5 TRBV27 few 13 NA CASSPTSLGPQHF TGTGCCAGCAGCCCTACTTCCTTGGGTCCCCAGCATTTT
TRBJ2-6 TRBV5-8 NA 16 NA CASSYLGVRGANVLTF TGTGCCAGCAGCTACCTCGGCGTTCGCGGGGCCAACGTCCTGACTTTC
TRBJ2-1 TRBV12-3/TRBV12-4 few 12 NA CASSFLTSLPFF TGTGCCAGCAGTTTCCTGACTAGTCTCCCGTTCTTC
TRBJ2-3 TRBV12-3/TRBV12-4 once 18 TRBD2 CASSPLAGGPQTTDTQYF TGTGCCAGCAGTCCACTAGCGGGAGGGCCTCAGACGACAGATACGCAGTATTTT
TRBJ2-6 TRBV11-3 few 17 TRBD1 CASSLGLQGSGANVLTF TGTGCCAGCAGCTTAGGGTTACAGGGGTCTGGGGCCAACGTCCTGACTTTC
TRBJ2-7 TRBV10-2 NA 13 NA CASSEKTSYEQYF TGCGCCAGCAGTGAGAAGACGTCCTACGAGCAGTACTTC
TRBJ2-5 TRBV6-1 NA 14 NA CASSQQWVQETQYF TGTGCCAGCAGCCAGCAGTGGGTCCAAGAGACCCAGTACTTC
TRBJ1-2 TRBV6-1 few 14 TRBD1 CASSPGQGQRGYTF TGTGCCAGCAGCCCCGGACAGGGCCAACGGGGCTACACCTTC
TRBJ2-5 TRBV6-5 many 12 NA CASSYSKGTQYF TGTGCCAGCAGTTACTCGAAAGGGACCCAGTACTTC
TRBJ1-4 TRBV5-6 NA 16 NA CASSYLSGGLNEKLFF TGTGCCAGCAGCTATCTTTCCGGGGGTCTGAATGAAAAACTGTTTTTT
TRBJ2-1 TRBV2 many 14 NA CASVSVPGDGEQFF TGTGCCAGCGTTTCGGTACCCGGAGACGGGGAGCAGTTCTTC
TRBJ1-1 TRBV13 many 15 TRBD1 CASSSNRGLGTEAFF TGTGCCAGCAGCTCAAACAGGGGGCTCGGCACTGAAGCTTTCTTT
TRBJ2-2 TRBV7-8 many 19 TRBD2 CASSYRIRLAGADTGELFF TGTGCCAGCAGCTACAGAATCCGACTAGCGGGTGCCGACACCGGGGAGCTGTTTTTT
TRBJ2-1 TRBV7-6 NA 14 NA CASSLVPGYNEQFF TGTGCCAGCAGCTTAGTCCCGGGATACAATGAGCAGTTCTTC
TRBJ2-1 TRBV5-6 few 15 TRBD2 CASAERERPYNEQFF TGTGCCAGCGCGGAGCGGGAGAGGCCATACAATGAGCAGTTCTTC
TRBJ2-5 TRBV10-3 NA 13 TRBD2 CAISEWGGETQYF TGTGCCATCAGTGAATGGGGGGGGGAGACCCAGTACTTC
TRBJ2-5 TRBV29-1 NA 14 TRBD2 CSVEASGRGETQYF TGCAGCGTTGAAGCTAGCGGGAGAGGGGAGACCCAGTACTTC
TRBJ2-7 TRBV12-3/TRBV12-4 many 15 TRBD2 CASSFGSSGNYEQYF TGTGCCAGCAGTTTCGGGTCTAGCGGGAACTACGAGCAGTACTTC
TRBJ2-5 TRBV6-5 NA 16 TRBD2 CASSYSGLAGQETQYF TGTGCCAGCAGTTACTCCGGACTAGCGGGACAAGAGACCCAGTACTTC
TRBJ2-3 TRBV20-1 many 16 TRBD1 CSASRDRDGGTDTQYF TGCAGTGCTAGTAGGGACAGGGATGGTGGCACAGATACGCAGTATTTT
TRBJ2-1 TRBV6-1 few 12 NA CASSGLGMTQFF TGTGCCAGCAGTGGACTAGGGATGACGCAGTTCTTC